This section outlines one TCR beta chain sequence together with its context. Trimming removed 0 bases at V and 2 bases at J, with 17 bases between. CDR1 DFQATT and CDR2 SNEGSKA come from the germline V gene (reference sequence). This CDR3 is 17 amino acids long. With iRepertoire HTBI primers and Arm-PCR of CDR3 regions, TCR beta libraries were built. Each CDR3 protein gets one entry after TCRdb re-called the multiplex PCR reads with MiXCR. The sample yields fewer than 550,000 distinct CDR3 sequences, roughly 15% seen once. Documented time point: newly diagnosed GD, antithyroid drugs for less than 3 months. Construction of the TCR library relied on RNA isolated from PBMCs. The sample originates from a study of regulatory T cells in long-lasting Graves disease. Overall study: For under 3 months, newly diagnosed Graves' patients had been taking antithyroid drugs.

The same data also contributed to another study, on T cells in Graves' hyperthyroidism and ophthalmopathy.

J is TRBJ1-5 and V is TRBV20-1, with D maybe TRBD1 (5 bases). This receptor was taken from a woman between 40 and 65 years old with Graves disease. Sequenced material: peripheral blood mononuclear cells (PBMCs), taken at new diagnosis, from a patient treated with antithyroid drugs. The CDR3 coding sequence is TGCAGTGCTAGAGATCGATTAGGGGCTTACGGCAATCAGCCCCAGCATTTT. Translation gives CSARDRLGAYGNQPQHF.